The 9 T cell receptor beta chains in this list originate from one sample, sequenced in a study of cytomegalovirus exposure and HLA in healthy donors. PCR used 60 Vbeta primers and 13 Jbeta primers. Measured with immunoSEQ multiplex PCR; TCRdb has only the in-frame clones, and not every one. This sample has around 200,000 clones, with roughly 80% found just once. Sequenced material: PBMCs. Source of these receptors: a woman aged 50 to 65 in good health and CMV-seropositive.

This clone appeared once. This sequence joins TRBV9 and TRBJ2-1, with 8 bases identical to TRBD1. Germline lookup yields CDR1 SGDLS and CDR2 YYNGEE. Trimming cost V 2 bases and J 4 bases; bases outside gene matches: 5. The CDR3 runs to 15 residues. The CDR3 spells CASSVSTGEYNEQFF. In nucleotides, the CDR3 is TGTGCCAGCAGCGTTTCGACAGGGGAATACAATGAGCAGTTCTTC.

The chain joins TRBV7-3 to TRBJ2-3; maybe TRBD2 (7 bases). In germline, CDR1 is SGHTA, CDR2 FQGTGA. This CDR3 has 16 amino acids. Trimming removed 6 bases at V and 4 bases at J, with 20 bases between. CDR3 bases: TGTGCCAGCAGTCCCCTGGAGGGGGGGGCCTCAGATACGCAGTATTTT. This encodes CASSPLEGGASDTQYF.

The chain employs TRBV5-1 and TRBJ2-1, with D possibly TRBD1 on 5 matching bases. This CDR3 spans 15 amino acids. The V end lost 4 bases, the J end lost 6 bases, and 17 bases lay between the germline ends. The germline CDR1 and CDR2 sequences are SGHRS and YFSETQ. The CDR3 DNA reads as TGCGCCAGCAGCCCTTGGTCCAGGGATGCCAATGAGCAGTTCTTC. Translation gives CASSPWSRDANEQFF. The variable domain in full, with the rest retrieved from reference TRBV5-1 and TRBJ2-1, is KAGVTQTPRYLIKTRGQQVTLSCSPISGHRSVSWYQQTPGQGLQFLFEYFSETQRNKGNFPGRFSGRQFSNSRSEMNVSTLELGDSALYLCASSPWSRDANEQFFGPGTRLTVL.

This clone was found a few times. The J gene is TRBJ1-3, the V gene TRBV4-1; unclear D gene. The germline gives CDR1 MGHRA, CDR2 YSYEKL. The CDR3 has 12 residues. With 4 bases removed from V and 4 bases from J, the gap between germline ends came to 5 bases. CDR3 sequence reads: CASSRGGNTIYF. The DNA for the CDR3 is TGCGCCAGCAGCCGAGGAGGAAACACCATATATTTT.

This clone was recorded only once. The V and J genes are TRBV10-3 and TRBJ2-2; D unresolved. The V end lost 10 bases, the J end lost 2 bases, and 17 bases lay between the germline ends. The CDR3 covers 15 residues. The germline V gene has CDR1 ENHRY and CDR2 SYGVKD. The CDR3 spells CATRPSGTNTGELFF. The CDR3 bases are TGTGCCACCAGACCCTCAGGCACAAACACCGGGGAGCTGTTTTTT.

V is TRBV7-9 and J is TRBJ2-1; 8 bases are shared with TRBD1. Germline trimming cut 5 bases from V and 6 bases from J; bases unmatched to any gene: 6. The CDR3 runs to 14 residues. Germline CDR1 SEHNR, CDR2 FQNEAQ (reference sequence). The DNA for the CDR3 is TGTGCCAGCAGCGGACCGGACAGGGCCAATGAGCAGTTCTTC. Translated, it gives CASSGPDRANEQFF.

V is TRBV18 and J is TRBJ1-2; TRBD1 matches 8 bases. The trim removed 3 bases at V and 4 bases at J, leaving 10 bases unmatched. The V gene's germline CDR1 is KGHSH and CDR2 LQKENI. This CDR3 region has 16 residues. The CDR3 is CASSPYDRGLGYGYTF. Here the CDR3 DNA reads TGTGCCAGCTCACCTTACGACAGGGGTTTGGGCTATGGCTACACCTTC.

The V and J genes are TRBV6-6 and TRBJ2-7, with 9 bases identical to TRBD2. With V trimmed by 1 base and J by 4 bases, 2 bases remained unmatched. The germline V gene encodes CDR1 MNHNY and CDR2 SVGAGI (reference sequence). There are 14 residues in the CDR3. For the CDR3, the DNA is TGTGCCAGCAGTTACTTAGCGGGGGAGTACGAGCAGTACTTC. Its protein is CASSYLAGEYEQYF.

The chain recombines TRBV5-4 with TRBJ1-4; D may be TRBD1 (5 bases). Germline loops: CDR1 SGHNT, CDR2 YYREEE (reference sequence). The ends were cut back, 3 bases at V and 0 bases at J, with 9 bases in the middle. The CDR3 spans 15 residues. CDR3 region: CASSSEGATNEKLFF. CDR3 nucleotide sequence: TGTGCCAGCAGCTCTGAAGGGGCAACTAATGAAAAACTGTTTTTT.